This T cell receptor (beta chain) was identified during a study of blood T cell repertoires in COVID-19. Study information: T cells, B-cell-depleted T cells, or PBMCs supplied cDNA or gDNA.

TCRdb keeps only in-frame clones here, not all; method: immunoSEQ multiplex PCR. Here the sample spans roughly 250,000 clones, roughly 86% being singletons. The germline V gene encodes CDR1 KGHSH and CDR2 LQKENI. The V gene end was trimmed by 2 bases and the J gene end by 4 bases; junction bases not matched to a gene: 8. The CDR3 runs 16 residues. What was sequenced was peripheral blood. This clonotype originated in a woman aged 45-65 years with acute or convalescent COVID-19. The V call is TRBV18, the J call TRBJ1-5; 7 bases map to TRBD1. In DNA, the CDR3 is TGTGCCAGCTCACCATTCGTTGGGACAGAGAATCAGCCCCAGCATTTT. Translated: CASSPFVGTENQPQHF.